This T cell receptor beta chain was documented in a study of tumor and adjacent non-tumor tissue in lung cancer. A modified ARM-PCR protocol with three rounds of nested PCR amplified TCRbeta. TCRdb ran MiXCR on the multiplex PCR reads and lists one entry per CDR3 protein. The table records around 200,000 distinct CDR3 sequences, 60% to 75% of them present only once. Deletions cut 6 bases from V and 2 bases from J, with 16 bases between. The CDR3 totals 16 residues. Germline CDR1 reads MNHEY; CDR2 reads SVGEGT. This clonotype was picked up a small number of times. This sample's RNA came from whole unsorted tissue.

The specimen sequenced was lung tumor tissue. This sequence originates from a man aged 55 to 70 with non-small cell lung cancer. The chain recombines TRBV6-2 or TRBV6-3 with TRBJ2-2; D not certain. CDR3 coding DNA: TGTGCCAGCAGCCGTCCGACTGACATTAACACCGGGGAGCTGTTTTTT. As protein: CASSRPTDINTGELFF.